Sequencing of this T cell receptor (beta chain) was carried out in a study of OX40 agonist ivuxolimab in advanced cancers. Deletions cut 1 base from V and 4 bases from J, with 14 bases between. The CDR3 spans 16 residues. Germline V gene lookup returns CDR1 LNHDA and CDR2 SQIVND (reference sequence). Data came from immunoSEQ multiplex PCR; TCRdb stores just in-frame clones and leaves some out. Among about 46,000 clones, more than 70% were seen once, and the ten largest hold around 3.5%. This rearrangement joins TRBV19 to TRBJ2-1; D not resolved. The TCR sequence derives from an adult with an advanced solid tumor such as melanoma, head and neck, liver or kidney cancer. The material was CD4+ or CD8+ T cells sorted from blood, obtained in a trial of the OX40 agonist ivuxolimab. CDR3 region: CASSIGNPGSYNEQFF. In DNA, the CDR3 is TGTGCCAGTAGTATAGGGAACCCCGGTAGTTACAATGAGCAGTTCTTC.